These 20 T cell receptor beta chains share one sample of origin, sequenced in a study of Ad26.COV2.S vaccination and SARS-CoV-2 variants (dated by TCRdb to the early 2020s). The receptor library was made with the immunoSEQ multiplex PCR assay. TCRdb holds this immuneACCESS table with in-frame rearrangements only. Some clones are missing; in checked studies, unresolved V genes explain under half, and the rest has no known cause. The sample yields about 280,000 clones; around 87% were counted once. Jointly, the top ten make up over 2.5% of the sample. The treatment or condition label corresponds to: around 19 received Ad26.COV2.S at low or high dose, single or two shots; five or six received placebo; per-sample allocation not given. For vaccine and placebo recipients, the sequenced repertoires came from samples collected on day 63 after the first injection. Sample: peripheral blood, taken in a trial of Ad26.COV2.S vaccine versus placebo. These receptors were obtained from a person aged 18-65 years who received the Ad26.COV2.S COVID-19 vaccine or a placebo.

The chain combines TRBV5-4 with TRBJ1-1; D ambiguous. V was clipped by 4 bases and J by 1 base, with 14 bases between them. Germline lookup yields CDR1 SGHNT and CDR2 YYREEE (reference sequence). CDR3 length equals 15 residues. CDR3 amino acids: CASSIIRRGNTEAFF. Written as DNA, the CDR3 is TGTGCCAGCAGCATCATAAGGCGGGGGAACACTGAAGCTTTCTTT. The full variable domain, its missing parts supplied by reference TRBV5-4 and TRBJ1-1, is ETGVTQSPTHLIKTRGQQVTLRCSSQSGHNTVSWYQQALGQGPQFIFQYYREEENGRGNFPPRFSGLQFPNYSSELNVNALELDDSALYLCASSIIRRGNTEAFFGQGTRLTVV.

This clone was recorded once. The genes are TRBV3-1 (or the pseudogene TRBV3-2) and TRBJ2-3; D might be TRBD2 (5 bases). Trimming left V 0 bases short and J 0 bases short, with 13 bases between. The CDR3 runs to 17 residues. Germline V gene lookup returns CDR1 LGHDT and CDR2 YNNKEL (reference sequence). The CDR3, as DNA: TGTGCCAGCAGCCAAGATCGAGGGCGTAGTAGCACAGATACGCAGTATTTT. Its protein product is CASSQDRGRSSTDTQYF.

The CDR3: CASSAISGANVLTF. The CDR3 region has the DNA TGTGCCAGCAGCGCGATTTCTGGGGCCAACGTCCTGACTTTC. The rearrangement uses TRBV5-8 and TRBJ2-6; D not certain. Germline loops: CDR1 SGHTS, CDR2 YDEGEE. This CDR3 contains 14 residues. The V and J ends lost 4 bases and 1 base respectively, with 6 bases between them.

In nucleotides, the CDR3 is TGTGCTAGTGGTTTGCACAGGGACGAGCAGTACTTC. Translated: CASGLHRDEQYF. J is TRBJ2-7 and V is TRBV12-5; TRBD1 is a possible D gene (6 bases). Trimming left V 2 bases short and J 5 bases short, with 7 bases between. Germline loops: CDR1 LGHNT, CDR2 FRNRAP. CDR3 size: 12 residues.

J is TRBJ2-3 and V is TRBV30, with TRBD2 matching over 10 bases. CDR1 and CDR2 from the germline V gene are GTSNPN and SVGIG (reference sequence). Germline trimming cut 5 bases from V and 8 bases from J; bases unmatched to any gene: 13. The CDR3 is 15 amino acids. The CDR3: CAWGSPGLAFGTQYF. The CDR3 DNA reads TGTGCCTGGGGAAGTCCGGGACTAGCGTTTGGTACGCAGTATTTT.

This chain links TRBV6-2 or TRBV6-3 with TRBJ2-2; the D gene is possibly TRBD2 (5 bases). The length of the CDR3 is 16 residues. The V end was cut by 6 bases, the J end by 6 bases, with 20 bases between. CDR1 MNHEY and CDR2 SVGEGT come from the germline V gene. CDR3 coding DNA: TGTGCCAGCAGCCCCCCCGGTCAAGGGCGGGCCGGGGAGCTGTTTTTT. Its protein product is CASSPPGQGRAGELFF.

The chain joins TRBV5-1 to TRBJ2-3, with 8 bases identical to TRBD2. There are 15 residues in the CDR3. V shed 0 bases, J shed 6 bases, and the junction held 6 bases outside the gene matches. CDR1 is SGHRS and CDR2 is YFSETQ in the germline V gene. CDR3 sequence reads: CASSLAAGGGDTQYF. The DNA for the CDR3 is TGCGCCAGCAGCTTGGCGGCGGGAGGAGGGGATACGCAGTATTTT.

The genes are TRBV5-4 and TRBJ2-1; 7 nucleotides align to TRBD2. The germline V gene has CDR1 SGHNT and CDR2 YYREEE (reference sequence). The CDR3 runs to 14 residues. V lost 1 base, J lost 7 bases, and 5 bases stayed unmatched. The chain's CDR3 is CASSLYEGGNEQFF. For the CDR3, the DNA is TGTGCCAGCAGCTTGTACGAGGGAGGGAATGAGCAGTTCTTC.

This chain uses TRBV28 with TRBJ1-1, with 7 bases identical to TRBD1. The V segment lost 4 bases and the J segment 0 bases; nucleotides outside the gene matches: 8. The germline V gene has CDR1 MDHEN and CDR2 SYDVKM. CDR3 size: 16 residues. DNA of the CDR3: TGTGCCAGCAGTTCCCCGGGACAGACCATGAACACTGAAGCTTTCTTT. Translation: CASSSPGQTMNTEAFF.

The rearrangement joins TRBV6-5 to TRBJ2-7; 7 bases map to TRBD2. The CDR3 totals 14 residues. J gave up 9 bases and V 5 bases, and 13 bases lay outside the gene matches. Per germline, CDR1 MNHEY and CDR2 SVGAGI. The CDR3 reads CASSPSGVAGMQYF. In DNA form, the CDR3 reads TGTGCCAGCAGTCCCTCGGGGGTAGCGGGTATGCAGTACTTC.

CDR3 in amino acids: CASSFSQNTGELFF. DNA for the CDR3: TGTGCCAGCAGCTTCTCTCAAAACACCGGGGAGCTGTTTTTT. This chain links TRBV11-2 with TRBJ2-2; D remains unclear. V lost 3 bases and J lost 2, with 7 bases in between. This CDR3 region has 14 residues. Germline-derived CDR1 and CDR2 are SGHAT and FQNNGV. Full variable domain (remainder filled in from reference TRBV11-2 and TRBJ2-2): EAGVAQSPRYKIIEKRQSVAFWCNPISGHATLYWYQQILGQGPKLLIQFQNNGVVDDSQLPKDRFSAERLKGVDSTLKIQPAKLEDSAVYLCASSFSQNTGELFFGEGSRLTVL.

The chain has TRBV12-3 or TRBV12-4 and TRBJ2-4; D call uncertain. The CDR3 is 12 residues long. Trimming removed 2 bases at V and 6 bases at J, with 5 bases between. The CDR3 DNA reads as TGTGCCAGCAGTTTATGGAGAAACATTCAGTACTTC. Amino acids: CASSLWRNIQYF.

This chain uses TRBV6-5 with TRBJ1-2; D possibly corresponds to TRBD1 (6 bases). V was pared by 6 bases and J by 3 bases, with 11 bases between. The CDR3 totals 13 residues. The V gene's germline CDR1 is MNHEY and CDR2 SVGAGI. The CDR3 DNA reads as TGTGCCAGCAGGGCGGGACAATACTATGGCTACACCTTC. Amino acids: CASRAGQYYGYTF.

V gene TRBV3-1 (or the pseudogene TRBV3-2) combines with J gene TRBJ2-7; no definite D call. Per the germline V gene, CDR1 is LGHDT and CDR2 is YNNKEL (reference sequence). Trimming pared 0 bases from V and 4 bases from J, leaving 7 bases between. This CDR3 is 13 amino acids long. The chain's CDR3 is CASSQDRRYEQYF. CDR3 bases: TGTGCCAGCAGCCAAGATAGAAGGTACGAGCAGTACTTC.

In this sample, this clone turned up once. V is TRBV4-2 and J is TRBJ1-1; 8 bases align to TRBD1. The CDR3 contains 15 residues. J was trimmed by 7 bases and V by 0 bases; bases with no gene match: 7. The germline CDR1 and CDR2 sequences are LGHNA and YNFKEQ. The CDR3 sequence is CASSQDAGTGVEAFF. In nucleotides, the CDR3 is TGTGCCAGCAGCCAAGATGCAGGGACAGGTGTTGAAGCTTTCTTT.

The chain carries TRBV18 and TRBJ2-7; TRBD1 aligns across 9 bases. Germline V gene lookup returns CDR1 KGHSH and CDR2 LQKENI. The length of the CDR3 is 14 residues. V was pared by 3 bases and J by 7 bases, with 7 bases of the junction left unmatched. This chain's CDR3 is CASSPGQGPEEQYF. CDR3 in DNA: TGTGCCAGCTCACCGGGACAGGGCCCTGAAGAGCAGTACTTC.

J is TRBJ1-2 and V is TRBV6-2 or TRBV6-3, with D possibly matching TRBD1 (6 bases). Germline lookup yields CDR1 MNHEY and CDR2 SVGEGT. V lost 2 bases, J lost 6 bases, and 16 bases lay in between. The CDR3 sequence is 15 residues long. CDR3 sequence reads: CASSYVLGALDGYTF. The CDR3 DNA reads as TGTGCCAGCAGTTACGTCCTGGGGGCCCTTGATGGCTACACCTTC.

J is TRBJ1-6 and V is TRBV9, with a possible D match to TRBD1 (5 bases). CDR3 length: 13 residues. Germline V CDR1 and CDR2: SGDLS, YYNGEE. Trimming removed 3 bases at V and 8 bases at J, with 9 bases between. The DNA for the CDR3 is TGTGCCAGCAGCGCCTTACAGGATTCACCCCTCCACTTT. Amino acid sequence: CASSALQDSPLHF.

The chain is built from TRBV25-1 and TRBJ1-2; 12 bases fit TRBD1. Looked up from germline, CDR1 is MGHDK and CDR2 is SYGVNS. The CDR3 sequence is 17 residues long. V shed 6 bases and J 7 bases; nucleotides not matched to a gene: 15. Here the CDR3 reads CASRLGTGGASMCGYTF. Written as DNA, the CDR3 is TGTGCCAGCAGACTAGGGACAGGGGGCGCGAGTATGTGTGGCTACACCTTC.

The CDR3 DNA reads TGTGCCAGCAGCGCCGACGGAAACTCCTACGAGCAGTACTTC. Translation gives CASSADGNSYEQYF. The V and J genes are TRBV7-9 and TRBJ2-7, with D hard to call. V dropped 5 bases and J dropped 0 bases, with 11 bases sitting between them. This CDR3 has 14 residues. Germline assignment: CDR1 SEHNR and CDR2 FQNEAQ (reference sequence).